A selection of T cell receptor beta chains follows, all from one sample in a study of neoadjuvant anti-PD-1 for oral cavity cancer. Using immunoSEQ multiplex PCR, the repertoire was profiled, and TCRdb retains in-frame clones only, with some absent. The sample carries some 9,800 clones, 61% recorded once. The sample here was PBMCs, taken after nivolumab (anti-PD-1) treatment. These receptors came from a person aged 40 to 85 with oral cavity squamous cell carcinoma. Both conserved end residues are part of each CDR3. D genes are given only for firm matches. Where a row states a size, it is once, few, many or the class of an expanded clone; other rows omit it.

V: TRBV20-1; size: few; J: TRBJ1-1; length: 11; D: -; CDR3: CSARAPPQSFF; DNA: TGCAGTGCTAGAGCTCCCCCTCAGTCTTTCTTT
V: TRBV5-1; size: -; J: TRBJ2-6; length: 19; D: TRBD1; CDR3: CASSTPGQGGGGGANVLTF; DNA: TGCGCCAGCAGCACGCCGGGACAGGGGGGTGGTGGTGGGGCCAACGTCCTGACTTTC
V: TRBV2; size: few; J: TRBJ2-5; length: 14; D: -; CDR3: CASRKGDSRETQYF; DNA: TGTGCCAGCAGGAAGGGGGACTCTAGGGAGACCCAGTACTTC
V: TRBV5-5; size: -; J: TRBJ1-1; length: 14; D: -; CDR3: CASSLVGRSTEAFF; DNA: TGTGCCAGCAGCTTGGTGGGCAGGTCCACTGAAGCTTTCTTT
V: TRBV6-1; size: -; J: TRBJ2-7; length: 11; D: -; CDR3: CASWGTYEQYF; DNA: TGTGCCAGCTGGGGGACCTACGAGCAGTACTTC
V: TRBV14; size: -; J: TRBJ2-3; length: 14; D: -; CDR3: CASSQVLSEAARTF; DNA: TGTGCCAGCAGCCAAGTATTAAGTGAGGCCGCGAGAACTTTT
V: TRBV2; size: once; J: TRBJ1-1; length: 16; D: -; CDR3: CASSAYSQVWNTEAFF; DNA: TGTGCCAGCAGTGCTTACAGCCAGGTATGGAACACTGAAGCTTTCTTT
V: TRBV11-3; size: few; J: TRBJ1-1; length: 15; D: -; CDR3: CASSAGTPRNTEAFF; DNA: TGTGCCAGCAGCGCCGGGACACCAAGAAACACTGAAGCTTTCTTT
V: TRBV5-6; size: few; J: TRBJ1-1; length: 16; D: -; CDR3: CASSPLGQGGDTEAFF; DNA: TGTGCCAGCAGCCCGCTTGGGCAGGGCGGAGACACTGAAGCTTTCTTT
V: TRBV6-1; size: -; J: TRBJ1-5; length: 14; D: -; CDR3: CASSESGGNQPQHF; DNA: TGTGCCAGCAGTGAATCAGGGGGCAATCAGCCCCAGCATTTT
V: TRBV28; size: -; J: TRBJ1-4; length: 13; D: TRBD1; CDR3: CAIQGATNEKLFF; DNA: TGTGCCATCCAGGGGGCAACTAATGAAAAACTGTTTTTT
V: TRBV29-1; size: -; J: TRBJ2-3; length: 13; D: -; CDR3: CSVGGVKTDTQYF; DNA: TGCAGCGTTGGGGGGGTTAAGACAGATACGCAGTATTTT
V: TRBV5-1; size: -; J: TRBJ2-5; length: 13; D: -; CDR3: CASSFRIQETQYF; DNA: TGCGCCAGCAGCTTCAGGATTCAAGAGACCCAGTACTTC
V: TRBV6-6; size: -; J: TRBJ1-1; length: 11; D: -; CDR3: CASSPNTEAFF; DNA: TGTGCCAGCAGCCCGAATACTGAAGCTTTCTTT
V: TRBV29-1; size: -; J: TRBJ1-1; length: 10; D: -; CDR3: CSVMPTEAFF; DNA: TGCAGCGTGATGCCTACTGAAGCTTTCTTT
V: TRBV27; size: -; J: TRBJ2-5; length: 15; D: TRBD2; CDR3: CASSLLRGGQETQYF; DNA: TGTGCCAGCAGTTTATTGCGGGGGGGGCAAGAGACCCAGTACTTC
V: TRBV5-8; size: -; J: TRBJ2-3; length: 14; D: -; CDR3: CASSLDPETDTQYF; DNA: TGTGCCAGCAGCTTGGACCCGGAGACAGATACGCAGTATTTT
V: TRBV11-1; size: -; J: TRBJ1-2; length: 16; D: -; CDR3: CASSGGTSSTVGGYTF; DNA: TGTGCCAGCTCGGGTGGGACCTCGTCTACCGTTGGAGGCTACACCTTC
V: TRBV2; size: once; J: TRBJ1-2; length: 13; D: -; CDR3: CASSETENYGYTF; DNA: TGTGCCAGCAGTGAAACAGAGAACTATGGCTACACCTTC
V: TRBV6-6; size: once; J: TRBJ2-7; length: 15; D: -; CDR3: CASSLAAGLSYEQYF; DNA: TGTGCCAGCAGCCTAGCCGCGGGGCTCTCCTACGAGCAGTACTTC
V: TRBV5-1; size: few; J: TRBJ1-2; length: 13; D: -; CDR3: CASSLDGPPGYTF; DNA: TGCGCCAGCAGCTTGGACGGTCCCCCTGGCTACACCTTC
V: TRBV6-4; size: -; J: TRBJ2-6; length: 16; D: TRBD1; CDR3: CASSPQGASGANVLTF; DNA: TGTGCCAGCAGTCCACAGGGGGCGAGCGGGGCCAACGTCCTGACTTTC
V: TRBV5-1; size: -; J: TRBJ2-3; length: 17; D: TRBD2; CDR3: CASSLWRAGVGADTQYF; DNA: TGCGCCAGCAGCTTGTGGAGAGCGGGAGTCGGGGCAGATACGCAGTATTTT
V: TRBV19; size: few; J: TRBJ1-1; length: 14; D: -; CDR3: CASSIRQVNTEAFF; DNA: TGTGCCAGTAGTATAAGACAGGTGAACACTGAAGCTTTCTTT
V: TRBV19; size: -; J: TRBJ1-2; length: 15; D: -; CDR3: CASSSHREAVYGYTF; DNA: TGTGCCAGTAGTTCCCACAGGGAGGCCGTCTATGGCTACACCTTC
V: TRBV5-6; size: -; J: TRBJ1-3; length: 16; D: TRBD1; CDR3: CASSRTGGPSGNTIYF; DNA: TGTGCCAGCAGCAGGACAGGGGGCCCTTCTGGAAACACCATATATTTT
V: TRBV6-5; size: -; J: TRBJ2-7; length: 16; D: -; CDR3: CASSYGLGSLRVEQYF; DNA: TGTGCCAGCAGTTACGGGCTAGGCAGCTTGCGCGTCGAGCAGTACTTC
V: TRBV7-6; size: -; J: TRBJ2-7; length: 14; D: TRBD1; CDR3: CASSRDRGAYEQYF; DNA: TGTGCCAGCAGCCGCGACAGGGGAGCTTACGAGCAGTACTTC
V: TRBV10-1; size: -; J: TRBJ2-1; length: 16; D: TRBD2; CDR3: CASSDPAGNSYNEQFF; DNA: TGCGCCAGCAGTGACCCAGCGGGGAACTCCTACAATGAGCAGTTCTTC
V: TRBV2; size: -; J: TRBJ2-3; length: 15; D: TRBD2; CDR3: CASRLTSGSADTQYF; DNA: TGTGCCAGCAGGTTGACTAGCGGGAGCGCAGATACGCAGTATTTT
V: TRBV29-1; size: -; J: TRBJ2-1; length: 16; D: TRBD2; CDR3: CSVEGTSGKYYNEQFF; DNA: TGCAGCGTCGAAGGGACTAGCGGGAAATACTACAATGAGCAGTTCTTC
V: TRBV7-2; size: once; J: TRBJ1-6; length: 17; D: -; CDR3: CASRSPLTGSYNSPLHF; DNA: TGTGCCAGCAGGTCTCCACTTACAGGGTCCTATAATTCACCCCTCCACTTT
V: TRBV5-4; size: -; J: TRBJ2-7; length: 15; D: TRBD2; CDR3: CASSARLAGKYEQYF; DNA: TGTGCCAGCAGCGCCCGACTAGCGGGGAAGTACGAGCAGTACTTC
V: TRBV10-3; size: -; J: TRBJ2-3; length: 14; D: TRBD1; CDR3: CATQQGAPTDTQYF; DNA: TGTGCCACGCAACAGGGGGCGCCCACAGATACGCAGTATTTT
V: TRBV2; size: -; J: TRBJ2-5; length: 16; D: -; CDR3: CASSEYLGQGGGTQYF; DNA: TGTGCCAGCAGTGAATACCTGGGGCAGGGGGGAGGGACCCAGTACTTC
V: TRBV30; size: -; J: TRBJ1-1; length: 12; D: -; CDR3: CARGSTGTEAFF; DNA: TGTGCCCGTGGAAGTACTGGAACTGAAGCTTTCTTT
V: TRBV30; size: -; J: TRBJ1-1; length: 11; D: -; CDR3: CAWSVQWRAFF; DNA: TGTGCCTGGAGTGTTCAATGGCGAGCTTTCTTT
V: TRBV5-1; size: -; J: TRBJ2-1; length: 16; D: -; CDR3: CASSPVGGAAYNEQFF; DNA: TGCGCCAGCAGCCCCGTAGGAGGGGCGGCCTACAATGAGCAGTTCTTC
V: TRBV7-8; size: -; J: TRBJ2-7; length: 15; D: -; CDR3: CASSPTRVISYEQYF; DNA: TGTGCCAGCAGCCCAACACGGGTAATCTCCTACGAGCAGTACTTC
V: TRBV27; size: few; J: TRBJ1-2; length: 18; D: -; CDR3: CASSQSFSRTNYRHGYTF; DNA: TGTGCCAGCAGCCAATCTTTCTCGCGGACCAACTATAGGCATGGCTACACCTTC
V: TRBV27; size: -; J: TRBJ1-6; length: 17; D: TRBD1; CDR3: CASSLVAGTAPNSPLHF; DNA: TGTGCCAGCAGTCTGGTAGCGGGGACAGCACCTAATTCACCCCTCCACTTT
V: TRBV28; size: -; J: TRBJ2-3; length: 15; D: -; CDR3: CASRQGGGGTDTQYF; DNA: TGTGCCAGCAGACAGGGAGGGGGAGGCACAGATACGCAGTATTTT